The 27 T cell receptor beta chains below were found in one sample sequenced in a study of STAT5B mutations in CD4+ large granular lymphocyte leukemia. The repertoire was sequenced with immunoSEQ multiplex PCR; TCRdb's copy has only in-frame clones and lacks some. There are fewer than 40,000 clones in the sample; around two thirds occur only once, and roughly 0.48% lies in the top ten. Sequencing was done on a sample of CD4+ T cells from blood buffy coats. The receptor set was obtained from a human donor in good health.

This sequence joins TRBV6-6 and TRBJ1-2; D is ambiguous. V was clipped by 7 bases and J by 4 bases, with 16 bases between them. The CDR3 is made up of 14 amino acids. Germline V lookup: CDR1 MNHNY, CDR2 SVGAGI (reference sequence). The CDR3 sequence is CASTDLGVFYGYTF. CDR3 bases: TGTGCCAGCACCGACCTAGGCGTGTTCTATGGCTACACCTTC.

The chain couples TRBV18 to TRBJ2-2, with a tentative D call TRBD1 (6 bases). Germline-derived CDR1 and CDR2 are KGHSH and LQKENI. CDR3 length equals 16 residues. Trimming cost V 1 base and J 4 bases, with 13 bases left between them. The CDR3: CASSPQGVRVTGELFF. CDR3 bases: TGTGCCAGCTCACCACAGGGGGTTCGGGTCACCGGGGAGCTGTTTTTT.

V gene TRBV9 combines with J gene TRBJ2-5; D might be TRBD2 (6 bases). Germline CDR1 and CDR2: SGDLS and YYNGEE. The CDR3 spans 14 residues. V gave up 0 bases and J gave up 2 bases, with 8 bases separating them. This CDR3 is CASSVEAGQETQYF. CDR3 coding DNA: TGTGCCAGCAGCGTAGAGGCGGGACAAGAGACCCAGTACTTC.

In its sample, this clone was seen a few times. This rearrangement joins TRBV5-4 to TRBJ1-1; D not resolved. V dropped 5 bases and J dropped 4 bases, with 15 bases sitting between them. Germline V gene lookup returns CDR1 SGHNT and CDR2 YYREEE (reference sequence). The CDR3 is made up of 14 amino acids. CDR3 sequence (DNA): TGTGCCAGCAGTTATCCGGGAAGAATCACTGAAGCTTTCTTT. Its protein product is CASSYPGRITEAFF.

The chain uses TRBV19 and TRBJ1-3, with D maybe TRBD1 (5 bases). Germline-derived CDR1 and CDR2 are LNHDA and SQIVND (reference sequence). Trimming pared 8 bases from V and 1 base from J, leaving 12 bases between. The CDR3 length is 14 residues. The CDR3 reads CASQGSFSGNTIYF. Here the CDR3 DNA reads TGTGCCAGTCAGGGCAGTTTTTCTGGAAACACCATATATTTT.

The chain joins TRBV6-6 to TRBJ1-2; D not certain. This CDR3 region has 13 residues. Trimming took off 2 bases at V and 3 bases at J, with 7 bases between the two ends. CDR1 and CDR2 from the germline V gene are MNHNY and SVGAGI (reference sequence). The CDR3 DNA sequence: TGTGCCAGCAGTTACGGGTTTTACTATGGCTACACCTTC. As protein: CASSYGFYYGYTF.

This chain joins TRBV6-1 and TRBJ2-7; possibly TRBD1 for D (6 bases). The germline CDR1 and CDR2 sequences are MNHNS and SASEGT. The CDR3 length is 14 residues. Trimming removed 3 bases from V and 2 bases from J, with 11 bases in between. CDR3 loop: CASSDSKGAYEQYF. CDR3 DNA sequence: TGTGCCAGCAGTGATAGTAAGGGGGCCTACGAGCAGTACTTC.

The V and J genes are TRBV2 and TRBJ2-3, with 8 nucleotides matching TRBD2. The germline gives CDR1 SNHLY, CDR2 FYNNEI. This CDR3 comprises 14 residues. V dropped 7 bases and J dropped 8; count of bases not matched to a gene: 11. The CDR3 nucleotides read TGTGCCAGCACCGCGGGGGGTCCTGCGGTTACGCAGTATTTT. It is translated as CASTAGGPAVTQYF.

The chain joins TRBV6-4 to TRBJ1-5; D is unclear. Looked up from germline, CDR1 is MRHNA and CDR2 is SNTAGT. This CDR3 has 13 amino acids. V was shortened by 5 bases and J by 7 bases, with 12 bases between the two germline ends. CDR3 loop: CASSRTSGQPQHF. In DNA form, the CDR3 reads TGTGCCAGCAGTCGCACCTCGGGCCAGCCCCAGCATTTT.

The J gene is TRBJ2-3, the V gene TRBV27; 8 bases align to TRBD1. Germline CDR1 MNHEY, CDR2 SMNVEV (reference sequence). CDR3 length equals 13 residues. Trimming removed 10 bases from V and 2 bases from J; junction bases left unmatched: 5. The CDR3 DNA reads TGTGCCATCCAGGACAGGGCCACAGATACGCAGTATTTT. As protein: CAIQDRATDTQYF.

The chain combines TRBV19 with TRBJ1-2; D unclear. The CDR3 extends over 11 amino acids. V lost 2 bases and J lost 6, with 4 bases in between. Germline V CDR1 and CDR2: LNHDA, SQIVND (reference sequence). The CDR3 sequence: CASSIRDGYTF. CDR3 in DNA: TGTGCCAGTAGTATAAGGGATGGCTACACCTTC.

V and J are TRBV27 and TRBJ2-3, with D perhaps matching TRBD1 or TRBD2 (5 bases each). Between the trimmed V and J ends, which lost 5 bases and 3 bases, there was a span of 30 bases. Germline CDR1 reads MNHEY; CDR2 reads SMNVEV (reference sequence). The CDR3 covers 20 residues. The DNA for the CDR3 is TGTGCCAGCAGTGCCACCCCCCCGGGGCCCCGATACCAACTAACAGATACGCAGTATTTT. It yields the protein CASSATPPGPRYQLTDTQYF.

The chain links TRBV6-1 to TRBJ2-7; possible D gene TRBD1, 5 bases. This CDR3 contains 14 residues. Germline V lookup: CDR1 MNHNS, CDR2 SASEGT. V was cut by 7 bases and J by 4 bases, with 17 bases left in between. DNA of the CDR3: TGTGCCAGCACCAGGGCAGATTACGCTTACGAGCAGTACTTC. Protein: CASTRADYAYEQYF.

CDR3 bases: TGTGCCAGTAGTCCGGTACAGGGTTCTGGGGCCAACGTCCTGACTTTC. This translates into CASSPVQGSGANVLTF. This chain links TRBV19 with TRBJ2-6, with D maybe TRBD1 (6 bases). Germline values: CDR1 LNHDA, CDR2 SQIVND (reference sequence). This CDR3 has 16 amino acids. V lost 5 bases to trimming and J lost 1 base, with 12 bases between them.

The chain combines TRBV5-4 with TRBJ2-5; a weak D match, TRBD1 (6 bases). CDR1 is SGHNT, CDR2 YYREEE, per germline (reference sequence). V was clipped by 4 bases and J by 5 bases, with 15 bases between them. The CDR3 loop spans 14 amino acids. The CDR3 nucleotides read TGTGCCAGCAGCCGACAGGCCCAAGGGGAGACCCAGTACTTC. It yields the protein CASSRQAQGETQYF.

J is TRBJ2-3 and V is TRBV28, with TRBD1 matching over 9 bases. Germline V gene lookup returns CDR1 MDHEN and CDR2 SYDVKM. With 0 bases clipped from V and 1 base from J, the junction kept 2 bases outside the gene matches. The CDR3 has 16 residues. For the CDR3, the DNA is TGTGCCAGCAGTTTATGGGGGGACAGGGGCACAGATACGCAGTATTTT. Translated: CASSLWGDRGTDTQYF.

The rearrangement links TRBV11-2 to TRBJ2-3, with 13 bases lining up with TRBD2. Trimming at V came to 0 bases and at J to 5 bases, leaving 5 bases not matched to a gene. The length of the CDR3 is 17 residues. Looked up from germline, CDR1 is SGHAT and CDR2 is FQNNGV. For the CDR3, the DNA is TGTGCCAGCAGCTTAGAACCGGGACTAGCGGGGAAAGATACGCAGTATTTT. Translated, it gives CASSLEPGLAGKDTQYF.

The V and J genes are TRBV4-1 and TRBJ1-5; 7 bases are a match to TRBD1. Germline V gene data show CDR1 as MGHRA and CDR2 as YSYEKL. Losses at the gene ends were 4 bases for V and 6 bases for J; bases not matched to a gene: 6. There are 14 residues in the CDR3. The CDR3 is CASSRDSSTQPQHF. Here the CDR3 DNA reads TGCGCCAGCAGCCGGGACAGCTCGACTCAGCCCCAGCATTTT.

V and J are TRBV19 and TRBJ2-1, with 10 nucleotides matching TRBD1. V shed 8 bases and J 3 bases; nucleotides not matched to a gene: 4. This CDR3 is 14 amino acids long. Germline V gene lookup returns CDR1 LNHDA and CDR2 SQIVND (reference sequence). The CDR3 sequence is CASSRTGGYNEQFF. The CDR3 nucleotides are TGTGCCAGTTCAAGGACAGGGGGCTACAATGAGCAGTTCTTC.

This clone was seen a handful of times. This chain connects TRBV4-2 to TRBJ2-2; tentative D call: TRBD1 (6 bases). Germline V lookup: CDR1 LGHNA, CDR2 YNFKEQ. Trimming cost V 1 base and J 3 bases, with 12 bases left between them. This CDR3 is 16 amino acids long. The CDR3 coding sequence is TGTGCCAGCAGCCAAGCTACGACAGGCTACACCGGGGAGCTGTTTTTT. Protein product: CASSQATTGYTGELFF.

This sequence joins TRBV5-1 and TRBJ1-1; possible D gene TRBD1, 5 bases. This CDR3 is 15 amino acids long. From germline, CDR1 is SGHRS and CDR2 YFSETQ. The V gene lost 3 bases and the J gene lost 0 bases, with 12 bases spanning the gap. In DNA, the CDR3 is TGCGCCAGCAGCTCCCGACCGGACATGAACACTGAAGCTTTCTTT. The encoded protein is CASSSRPDMNTEAFF.

The V call is TRBV19, the J call TRBJ2-3; TRBD1 might be the D (6 bases). CDR3 length equals 13 residues. Trimming pared 4 bases from V and 5 bases from J, leaving 10 bases between. CDR1 and CDR2 from the germline V gene are LNHDA and SQIVND (reference sequence). CDR3 nucleotides: TGTGCCAGTAGTACCCTAGGGGGAGATACGCAGTATTTT. Protein product: CASSTLGGDTQYF.

CDR3 sequence reads: CASSYTGEKLFF. In nucleotides, the CDR3 is TGTGCCAGCAGCTACACAGGGGAAAAACTGTTTTTT. The J gene is TRBJ1-4, the V gene TRBV6-5; D perhaps matches TRBD1 (6 bases). The CDR3 has 12 residues. V lost 6 bases, J lost 8 bases, and 10 bases lay in between. CDR1 and CDR2 from the germline V gene are MNHEY and SVGAGI.

Only one count was recorded for this clone. CDR3 nucleotide sequence: TGTGCCAGCAACTCAAAGACAGCTAACTATGGCTACACCTTC. Protein product: CASNSKTANYGYTF. V gene TRBV5-6 combines with J gene TRBJ1-2; a weak D match, TRBD1 (5 bases). Trimming took off 6 bases at V and 0 bases at J, with 12 bases between the two ends. Per the germline V gene, CDR1 is SGHDT and CDR2 is YYEEEE. CDR3 length equals 14 residues.

J is TRBJ2-2 and V is TRBV18; the match to TRBD1 covers 8 bases. CDR3 length equals 15 residues. Per germline, CDR1 KGHSH and CDR2 LQKENI. Trimming took 3 bases from V and 6 from J; bases not matched to a gene: 6. Written as DNA, the CDR3 is TGTGCCAGCTCACCCGGACAGGGAGGCGCCGGGGAGCTGTTTTTT. Its protein product is CASSPGQGGAGELFF.

The genes are TRBV27 and TRBJ1-4; 10 nucleotides agree with TRBD1. V lost 2 bases and J lost 6; bases outside the gene matches: 3. CDR1 is MNHEY and CDR2 is SMNVEV in the germline V gene (reference sequence). This CDR3 region has 15 residues. The CDR3 region has the DNA TGTGCCAGCAGTTTAGGACAGGGGGGCTATGAAAAACTGTTTTTT. The encoded protein is CASSLGQGGYEKLFF.

V gene TRBV30 combines with J gene TRBJ1-6; TRBD1 matches 7 bases. This CDR3 is 14 amino acids long. V was pared by 1 base and J by 7 bases, with 4 bases of the junction left unmatched. Germline V gene data show CDR1 as GTSNPN and CDR2 as SVGIG (reference sequence). The CDR3 sequence is CAWSETGSNSPLHF. CDR3 nucleotides: TGTGCCTGGAGTGAGACAGGGTCCAATTCACCCCTCCACTTT.